The TCR beta chain described here comes from a study of cytomegalovirus exposure and HLA in healthy donors. Notes on the study in general: In a later analysis, 16,951 TCR beta sequences were associated with HLA alleles at 0.05 false discovery rate.

Vbeta (60) and Jbeta (13) primers were used in the PCR. Data came from immunoSEQ multiplex PCR; TCRdb stores just in-frame clones and leaves some out. The repertoire consists of 40,000 to 55,000 clones, with 60% to 85% occurring once and the leading ten covering around 8%. This CDR3 is built from 18 residues. J lost 8 bases, V lost 4 bases, and 17 bases had no gene match. The germline gives CDR1 LNHNV, CDR2 YYDKDF (reference sequence). A note on this clone: Antigen specificity is unknown.

This TCR was sampled from a man aged 25 to 40 in good health and CMV-seropositive. The chain has TRBV15 and TRBJ2-1; 10 bases align to TRBD1. The sample taken for sequencing was PBMCs. The CDR3 nucleotides read TGTGCCACCAGCACCCACGGAGGGGGACAGGGGAGATCCGATGAGCAGTTCTTC. Its protein is CATSTHGGGQGRSDEQFF.